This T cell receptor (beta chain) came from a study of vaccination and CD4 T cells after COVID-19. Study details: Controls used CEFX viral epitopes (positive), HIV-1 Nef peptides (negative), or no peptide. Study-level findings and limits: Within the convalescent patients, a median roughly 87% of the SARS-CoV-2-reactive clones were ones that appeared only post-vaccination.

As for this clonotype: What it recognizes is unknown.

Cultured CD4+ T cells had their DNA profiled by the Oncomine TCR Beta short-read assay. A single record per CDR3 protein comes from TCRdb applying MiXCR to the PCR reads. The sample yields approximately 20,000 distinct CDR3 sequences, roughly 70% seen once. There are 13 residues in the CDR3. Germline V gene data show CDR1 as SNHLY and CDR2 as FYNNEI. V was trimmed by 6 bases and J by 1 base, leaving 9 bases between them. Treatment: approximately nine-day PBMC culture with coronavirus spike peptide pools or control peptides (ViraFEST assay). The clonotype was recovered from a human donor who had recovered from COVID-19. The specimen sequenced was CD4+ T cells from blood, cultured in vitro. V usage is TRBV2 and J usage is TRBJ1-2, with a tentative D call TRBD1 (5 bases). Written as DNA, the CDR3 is TGTGCCAGCAGCGCCGACAGTAACTATGGCTACACCTTC. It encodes CASSADSNYGYTF.